This T cell receptor beta chain derives from a study of cytomegalovirus exposure and HLA in healthy donors. Findings of the study overall: Common viral pathogens were later found to be apparently linked to several of the most significant clusters.

The V gene end was trimmed by 2 bases and the J gene end by 8 bases; junction bases not matched to a gene: 6. CDR1 MNHNY and CDR2 SVGAGI come from the germline V gene (reference sequence). The CDR3 consists of 14 residues. PCR primers comprised 60 Vbeta and 13 Jbeta primers. Clones were sequenced by immunoSEQ multiplex PCR, and TCRdb holds only the in-frame ones, with some missing. Among 85,000 to 100,000 clones listed, over 70% were seen once. A note on this clone: As yet, its antigen is unknown.

Sequencing was done on a sample of PBMCs. This clonotype was sampled from a girl aged 2-10 years in good health and CMV-seropositive. The chain carries TRBV6-6 and TRBJ1-2, with TRBD1 matching over 9 bases. Written as DNA, the CDR3 is TGTGCCAGCAGTTACGGGGACAGGGAGGGCGGCTACACCTTC. Amino acids: CASSYGDREGGYTF.